The 20 T cell receptor beta chains listed next were all sequenced from one sample in a study of Tregs in tolerant kidney transplant recipients. The assay was immunoSEQ multiplex PCR, and TCRdb's table has in-frame clones only and misses some. The table records roughly 18,000 clones, roughly 82% of them present only once. The sequenced sample was Tregs from blood. These receptors were obtained from a human donor in good health.

The gene calls are TRBV19 and TRBJ1-2; no clear D gene. CDR3 length: 16 amino acids. Trimming stripped 5 bases from V and 0 bases from J, with 16 bases between. Germline V gene lookup returns CDR1 LNHDA and CDR2 SQIVND (reference sequence). As DNA, the CDR3 is TGTGCCAGTAGTCCGTGGCAGATGTTAGCTAACTATGGCTACACCTTC. This sequence encodes CASSPWQMLANYGYTF. The full variable domain, completed using reference TRBV19 and TRBJ1-2, is DGGITQSPKYLFRKEGQNVTLSCEQNLNHDAMYWYRQDPGQGLRLIYYSQIVNDFQKGDIAEGYSVSREKKESFPLTVTSAQKNPTAFYLCASSPWQMLANYGYTFGSGTRLTVV.

The chain combines TRBV6-1 with TRBJ1-1; D not resolved. The CDR3 loop spans 11 amino acids. CDR1 and CDR2 (germline): MNHNS, SASEGT. Trimming cost V 10 bases and J 8 bases, with 14 bases left between them. CDR3 protein: CATTRQREAFF. As DNA, the CDR3 is TGTGCCACTACCCGGCAGCGAGAAGCTTTCTTT.

The rearrangement links TRBV4-3 to TRBJ1-4, with D unresolved. The CDR3 spans 15 residues. V shed 0 bases and J shed 8 bases, with 13 bases lying between them. From germline, CDR1 is LGHNA and CDR2 YSLEER. The chain's CDR3 is CASSQEGGVREKLFF. The CDR3 nucleotides read TGCGCCAGCAGCCAAGAGGGTGGGGTCAGGGAAAAACTGTTTTTT.

This clone was observed a handful of times. The chain recombines TRBV7-2 with TRBJ2-7; D unresolved. CDR1 and CDR2 (germline): SGHTA, FQGNSA. This CDR3 has 16 amino acids. V gave up 5 bases and J gave up 2 bases, with 19 bases separating them. CDR3 residues: CASSPRGPGLTYEQYF. The CDR3 DNA follows: TGTGCCAGCAGCCCCCGCGGCCCCGGGCTCACCTACGAGCAGTACTTC.

J is TRBJ2-7 and V is TRBV30, with a weak D call TRBD2 (5 bases). The CDR3 runs to 12 residues. Germline assignment: CDR1 GTSNPN and CDR2 SVGIG (reference sequence). Trimming stripped 3 bases from V and 6 bases from J, with 12 bases between. The CDR3 here is CAWSGLPGEQYF. The CDR3, as DNA: TGTGCCTGGAGCGGACTCCCTGGCGAGCAGTACTTC. Filled out from reference TRBV30 and TRBJ2-7, the complete variable domain reads SQTIHQWPATLVQPVGSPLSLECTVEGTSNPNLYWYRQAAGRGLQLLFYSVGIGQISSEVPQNLSASRPQDRQFILSSKKLLLSDSGFYLCAWSGLPGEQYFGPGTRLTVT.

This chain links TRBV15 with TRBJ2-7; D unclear. Between the trimmed V and J ends, which lost 1 base and 0 bases, there was a span of 4 bases. This CDR3 region has 13 residues. Per the germline V gene, CDR1 is LNHNV and CDR2 is YYDKDF (reference sequence). The CDR3 DNA reads TGTGCCACCAGCAGAGCCCCCTCCTACGAGCAGTACTTC. It encodes CATSRAPSYEQYF.

The chain carries TRBV4-3 and TRBJ2-1; 10 bases are a match to TRBD1. The CDR3 is made up of 15 amino acids. CDR1 is LGHNA and CDR2 is YSLEER in the germline V gene. The V gene end was trimmed by 1 base and the J gene end by 8 bases; junction bases not matched to a gene: 5. The CDR3 protein is CASSQGDRGFDEQFF. Written as DNA, the CDR3 is TGCGCCAGCAGCCAAGGGGACAGGGGATTCGATGAGCAGTTCTTC.

The J gene is TRBJ2-7, the V gene TRBV15, with TRBD1 identical over 7 bases. There are 15 residues in the CDR3. Germline V gives CDR1 LNHNV, CDR2 YYDKDF (reference sequence). J lost 4 bases, V lost 1 base, and 7 bases had no gene match. The CDR3 region has the DNA TGTGCCACCAGCAGAGGGTTTAGGGGGCAGTACGAGCAGTACTTC. This encodes CATSRGFRGQYEQYF.

J is TRBJ2-7 and V is TRBV15; tentative D call: TRBD1 (7 bases). There are 18 residues in the CDR3. CDR1 and CDR2 from the germline V gene are LNHNV and YYDKDF (reference sequence). V lost 3 bases, J lost 0 bases, and 21 bases lay in between. CDR3 DNA: TGTGCCACCAGCAGGGACTATACAGGGGAAAGGGACTCCTACGAGCAGTACTTC. Amino acid sequence: CATSRDYTGERDSYEQYF.

This chain connects TRBV29-1 to TRBJ2-5; no firm D call. Trimming took 6 bases from V and 1 from J, leaving 3 bases between them. CDR3 length: 10 residues. Germline V lookup: CDR1 SQVTM, CDR2 ANQGSEA. CDR3 protein: CSVAQETQYF. The CDR3, as DNA: TGCAGCGTCGCCCAAGAGACCCAGTACTTC.

The chain has TRBV10-3 and TRBJ2-5; 8 bases map to TRBD1. The length of the CDR3 is 13 residues. V was pared by 4 bases and J by 4 bases, with 2 bases of the junction left unmatched. In germline, CDR1 is ENHRY, CDR2 SYGVKD. CDR3 sequence reads: CAISGQGAETQYF. The CDR3 DNA sequence: TGTGCCATCAGTGGGCAGGGGGCAGAGACCCAGTACTTC.

The chain combines TRBV19 with TRBJ1-5, with TRBD1 identical over 7 bases. This CDR3 region has 13 residues. J gave up 6 bases and V 4 bases, and 3 bases lay outside the gene matches. The germline CDR1 and CDR2 sequences are LNHDA and SQIVND (reference sequence). The CDR3 DNA is TGTGCCAGTAGTAAGGGGGCAGGTCAGCCCCAGCATTTT. Protein: CASSKGAGQPQHF.

The chain couples TRBV15 to TRBJ1-1; 10 bases agree with TRBD1. Trimming removed 2 bases from V and 0 bases from J; junction bases left unmatched: 9. The CDR3 loop spans 18 amino acids. Germline values: CDR1 LNHNV, CDR2 YYDKDF (reference sequence). The CDR3 DNA follows: TGTGCCACCAGCAGACCTACGACAGGGGGCCCGTTGAACACTGAAGCTTTCTTT. It translates to CATSRPTTGGPLNTEAFF.

CDR3 region: CASSLVRTVNEQFF. CDR3 sequence (DNA): TGTGCCAGCAGCTTAGTCCGGACTGTCAATGAGCAGTTCTTC. The V call is TRBV7-9, the J call TRBJ2-1, with a weak D call TRBD2 (5 bases). Trimming pared 1 base from V and 6 bases from J, leaving 10 bases between. The germline V gene encodes CDR1 SEHNR and CDR2 FQNEAQ (reference sequence). This CDR3 is built from 14 residues.

The chain employs TRBV25-1 and TRBJ1-4, with D unclear. Trimming pared 4 bases from V and 8 bases from J, leaving 5 bases between. This CDR3 spans 11 amino acids. Germline lookup yields CDR1 MGHDK and CDR2 SYGVNS. The CDR3 nucleotides are TGTGCCAGCAGTGTCACGGAAAAACTGTTTTTT. It codes for CASSVTEKLFF.

The chain has TRBV6-6 and TRBJ2-7; no clear D gene. The CDR3 runs to 14 residues. Between the trimmed V and J ends, which lost 2 bases and 2 bases, there was a span of 10 bases. The V gene's germline CDR1 is MNHNY and CDR2 SVGAGI (reference sequence). The CDR3 loop reads CASSYGRAAYEQYF. DNA of the CDR3: TGTGCCAGCAGTTACGGACGGGCAGCCTACGAGCAGTACTTC.

This clone turned up a few times. The chain joins TRBV28 to TRBJ1-2, with 8 bases that match TRBD1. Looked up from germline, CDR1 is MDHEN and CDR2 is SYDVKM. Trimming took 5 bases from V and 8 from J; bases not matched to a gene: 4. The CDR3 has 12 residues. The CDR3 DNA follows: TGTGCCAGCAGTCGGACAGGGTGGGGCTACACCTTC. Its protein is CASSRTGWGYTF.

This chain uses TRBV5-1 with TRBJ2-3; D is ambiguous. This CDR3 has 16 residues. V lost 0 bases to trimming and J lost 1 base, with 12 bases between them. In germline, CDR1 is SGHRS, CDR2 YFSETQ. CDR3 loop: CASSLGSGQGTDTQYF. In DNA, the CDR3 is TGCGCCAGCAGCTTGGGATCGGGTCAGGGCACAGATACGCAGTATTTT.

The sample holds a few counts of this clone. The chain combines TRBV27 with TRBJ2-2; 14 nucleotides align to TRBD2. Germline values: CDR1 MNHEY, CDR2 SMNVEV (reference sequence). With V trimmed by 1 base and J by 6 bases, 10 bases remained unmatched. The CDR3 contains 19 residues. CDR3 DNA: TGTGCCAGCAGTTTATTCCCAGGGGGACTAGCGGGAGTGGCCGGGGAGCTGTTTTTT. This codes for CASSLFPGGLAGVAGELFF.

This chain uses TRBV28 with TRBJ1-1, with D hard to call. The CDR3 contains 13 residues. V gave up 1 base and J gave up 11 bases, with 14 bases separating them. Germline V CDR1 and CDR2: MDHEN, SYDVKM. The CDR3 bases are TGTGCCAGCAGTTTATCGGTGGCAGGCCTTGCTTTCTTT. This gives the protein CASSLSVAGLAFF.